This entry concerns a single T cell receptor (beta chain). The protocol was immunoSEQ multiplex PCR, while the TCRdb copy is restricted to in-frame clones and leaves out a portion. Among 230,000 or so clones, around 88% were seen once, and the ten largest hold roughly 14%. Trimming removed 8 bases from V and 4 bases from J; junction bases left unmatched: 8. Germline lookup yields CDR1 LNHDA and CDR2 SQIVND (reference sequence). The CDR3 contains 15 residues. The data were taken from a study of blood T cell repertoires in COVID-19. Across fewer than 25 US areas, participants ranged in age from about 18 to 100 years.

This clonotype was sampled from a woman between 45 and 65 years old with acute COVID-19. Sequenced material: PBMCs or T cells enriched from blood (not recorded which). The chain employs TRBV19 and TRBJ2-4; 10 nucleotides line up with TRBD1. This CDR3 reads CASETVGQGKNIQYF. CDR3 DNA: TGTGCCAGTGAAACAGTGGGACAGGGGAAAAACATTCAGTACTTC.